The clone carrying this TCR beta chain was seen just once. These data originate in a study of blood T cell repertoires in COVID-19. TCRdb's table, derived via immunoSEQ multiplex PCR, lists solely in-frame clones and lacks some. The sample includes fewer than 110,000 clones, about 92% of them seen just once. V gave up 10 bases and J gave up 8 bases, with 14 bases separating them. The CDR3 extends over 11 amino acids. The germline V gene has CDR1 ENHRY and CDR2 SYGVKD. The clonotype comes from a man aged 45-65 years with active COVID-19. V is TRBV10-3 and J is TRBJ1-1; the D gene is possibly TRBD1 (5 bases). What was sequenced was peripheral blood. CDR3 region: CASSTAGEAFF. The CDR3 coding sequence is TGTGCCAGCTCGACAGCCGGAGAAGCTTTCTTT.